Presented here are 24 T cell receptor beta chains from one specimen sequenced in a study of T cell responses to AZD1222 COVID-19 vaccine. The table came from immunoSEQ multiplex PCR; TCRdb's copy has only in-frame clones and leaves some out. The data show 150,000 to 200,000 clones, with about 90% seen just once and around 1% held by the top ten. The material sequenced was peripheral blood, taken 28 days after the second AZD1222 dose. Receptors originate from an adult who received the AZD1222 COVID-19 vaccine.

This chain joins TRBV4-1 and TRBJ1-4, with D unresolved. CDR1 and CDR2 from the germline V gene are MGHRA and YSYEKL. This CDR3 region has 15 residues. V lost 3 bases and J lost 0, with 8 bases in between. The CDR3, as DNA: TGCGCCAGCAGCCAGCATACGGCAACTAATGAAAAACTGTTTTTT. Translated, it gives CASSQHTATNEKLFF.

This rearrangement joins TRBV2 to TRBJ1-1, with 7 bases matching TRBD1. After removal of 2 bases from V and 0 bases from J, the junction contained 6 bases not matched to a gene. Germline lookup yields CDR1 SNHLY and CDR2 FYNNEI. This CDR3 has 16 amino acids. The CDR3 protein is CASSETQTGLNTEAFF. The CDR3 region has the DNA TGTGCCAGCAGTGAAACCCAGACAGGGTTGAACACTGAAGCTTTCTTT. The variable domain in full, with the rest retrieved from reference TRBV2 and TRBJ1-1, is EPEVTQTPSHQVTQMGQEVILRCVPISNHLYFYWYRQILGQKVEFLVSFYNNEISEKSEIFDDQFSVERPDGSNFTLKIRSTKLEDSAMYFCASSETQTGLNTEAFFGQGTRLTVV.

The chain recombines TRBV21-1 with TRBJ2-2; TRBD1 is the table's D call and was not checked against the DNA. TRBV21-1 is a pseudogene segment. The CDR3 sequence is 16 residues long. CDR3 in DNA: TGTGCCAGCAGCAAAGGGGGACAGGGAGGAACCGGGGAGCTGTTTTTT. Amino acids: CASSKGGQGGTGELFF.

The chain recombines TRBV7-9 with TRBJ1-1, with 9 bases lining up with TRBD1. The CDR3 is made up of 14 amino acids. Trimming at V came to 3 bases and at J to 3 bases, leaving 2 bases not matched to a gene. CDR1 is SEHNR, CDR2 FQNEAQ, per germline (reference sequence). The CDR3 DNA sequence: TGTGCCAGCAGCTTTACAGGGGGCCACACTGAAGCTTTCTTT. It encodes CASSFTGGHTEAFF.

This clone was found once. The chain is built from TRBV9 and TRBJ2-5, with 8 bases that match TRBD1. Germline CDR1 is SGDLS and CDR2 is YYNGEE. This CDR3 spans 14 amino acids. J gave up 5 bases and V 3 bases, and 6 bases lay outside the gene matches. CDR3 loop: CASSAGQGSETQYF. The CDR3 DNA follows: TGTGCCAGCAGCGCTGGACAGGGATCGGAGACCCAGTACTTC.

The rearrangement links TRBV6-5 to TRBJ1-4; D uncertain. This CDR3 comprises 11 residues. Germline-derived CDR1 and CDR2 are MNHEY and SVGAGI. The V end lost 8 bases, the J end lost 4 bases, and 5 bases lay between the germline ends. CDR3 DNA sequence: TGTGCCAGCGGGGATAATGAAAAACTGTTTTTT. Translated, it gives CASGDNEKLFF.

The chain has TRBV24-1 and TRBJ2-4; D perhaps matches TRBD2 (6 bases). Deletions cut 8 bases from V and 8 bases from J, with 15 bases between. Per germline, CDR1 KGHDR and CDR2 SFDVKD. The CDR3 is 13 amino acids. CDR3 sequence reads: CATNDREIDIQYF. The DNA for the CDR3 is TGTGCCACCAATGACCGGGAGATCGACATTCAGTACTTC.

This clone was seen only a few times. The gene calls are TRBV3-1 (or the pseudogene TRBV3-2) and TRBJ1-6; D is possibly TRBD1 (5 bases). Looked up from germline, CDR1 is LGHDT and CDR2 is YNNKEL (reference sequence). This CDR3 is 14 amino acids long. V lost 3 bases and J 9 bases, leaving 12 bases between the germline ends. CDR3 protein: CASSQQWGSSPLHF. Here the CDR3 DNA reads TGTGCCAGCAGCCAGCAATGGGGCTCTTCACCCCTCCACTTT.

The chain employs TRBV24-1 and TRBJ1-2, with D possibly being TRBD1 (5 bases). CDR3 length equals 13 residues. Trimming took off 3 bases at V and 6 bases at J, with 10 bases between the two ends. Germline V gene data show CDR1 as KGHDR and CDR2 as SFDVKD. The CDR3 reads CATSDHRGDGYTF. The CDR3 nucleotides read TGTGCCACCAGTGATCATCGGGGGGATGGCTACACCTTC.

The rearrangement joins TRBV19 to TRBJ2-1; TRBD1 matches 7 bases. This CDR3 region has 15 residues. V was pared by 5 bases and J by 1 base, with 5 bases of the junction left unmatched. Looked up from germline, CDR1 is LNHDA and CDR2 is SQIVND (reference sequence). This CDR3 is CASSVRDSSYNEQFF. The CDR3 region has the DNA TGTGCCAGTAGTGTCCGGGACAGTTCCTACAATGAGCAGTTCTTC.

The chain employs TRBV4-1 and TRBJ2-1, with 11 bases identical to TRBD2. The CDR3 sequence is 14 residues long. V shed 8 bases, J shed 6 bases, and the junction held 6 bases outside the gene matches. The V gene's germline CDR1 is MGHRA and CDR2 YSYEKL. The CDR3, as DNA: TGCGCCAGCGGACTGACTAGCGGGGTCAATGAGCAGTTCTTC. Protein: CASGLTSGVNEQFF.

This chain joins TRBV7-9 and TRBJ2-5, with D possibly TRBD2 on 5 matching bases. The CDR3 is 16 residues long. Germline CDR1 reads SEHNR; CDR2 reads FQNEAQ (reference sequence). V was clipped by 2 bases and J by 0 bases, with 13 bases between them. CDR3 residues: CASSLTPPGYQETQYF. Written as DNA, the CDR3 is TGTGCCAGCAGCTTAACCCCCCCGGGGTACCAAGAGACCCAGTACTTC. The full variable domain, its missing parts supplied by reference TRBV7-9 and TRBJ2-5, is DTGVSQNPRHKITKRGQNVTFRCDPISEHNRLYWYRQTLGQGPEFLTYFQNEAQLEKSRLLSDRFSAERPKGSFSTLEIQRTEQGDSAMYLCASSLTPPGYQETQYFGPGTRLLVL.

The rearrangement uses TRBV4-1 and TRBJ2-5; D tentatively fits TRBD1 or TRBD2 (5 bases each). Germline assignment: CDR1 MGHRA and CDR2 YSYEKL. There are 17 residues in the CDR3. V lost 3 bases and J lost 5, with 22 bases in between. The DNA for the CDR3 is TGCGCCAGCAGCCAGACCGCCGTAGGGACCTCCTTGGAGACCCAGTACTTC. Encoded protein: CASSQTAVGTSLETQYF.

The count of this clone is one. The gene calls are TRBV19 and TRBJ1-5, with TRBD1 matching over 7 bases. Trimming at V came to 6 bases and at J to 7 bases, leaving 6 bases not matched to a gene. CDR1 LNHDA and CDR2 SQIVND come from the germline V gene (reference sequence). The CDR3 runs to 13 residues. The CDR3 loop reads CASREDRTQPQHF. CDR3 coding DNA: TGTGCCAGTAGAGAGGACAGGACCCAGCCCCAGCATTTT.

This clone was counted a single time. The CDR3 here is CASSLSSGDDGYTF. The CDR3 nucleotides are TGTGCCAGCAGCCTCTCCTCGGGTGACGATGGCTACACCTTC. V and J are TRBV7-6 and TRBJ1-2, with D unclear. The CDR3 totals 14 residues. V gave up 5 bases and J gave up 6 bases, with 16 bases separating them. Looked up from germline, CDR1 is SGHVS and CDR2 is FNYEAQ.

The chain links TRBV2 to TRBJ1-1; TRBD1 is a possible D gene (6 bases). V was trimmed by 3 bases and J by 8 bases, leaving 13 bases between them. Germline lookup yields CDR1 SNHLY and CDR2 FYNNEI. The CDR3 is 13 amino acids. The CDR3 sequence: CASSDPGTSEAFF. CDR3 DNA sequence: TGTGCCAGCAGTGATCCAGGGACATCCGAAGCTTTCTTT.

This rearrangement joins TRBV19 to TRBJ2-2; 8 nucleotides line up with TRBD1. Germline V gives CDR1 LNHDA, CDR2 SQIVND (reference sequence). V gave up 3 bases and J gave up 2 bases; unmatched junction bases: 2. The CDR3 has 15 amino acids. The CDR3 protein is CASSIGQGNTGELFF. The DNA for the CDR3 is TGTGCCAGTAGTATTGGACAGGGAAACACCGGGGAGCTGTTTTTT. Combining the CDR3 with reference TRBV19 and TRBJ2-2 gives the whole variable domain DGGITQSPKYLFRKEGQNVTLSCEQNLNHDAMYWYRQDPGQGLRLIYYSQIVNDFQKGDIAEGYSVSREKKESFPLTVTSAQKNPTAFYLCASSIGQGNTGELFFGEGSRLTVL.

For this clone: The junction departs from germline at one end; a sequencing error may be responsible. The V call is TRBV6-1, the J call TRBJ1-6; 9 positions agree with TRBD1. Per germline, CDR1 MNHNS and CDR2 SASEGT. The CDR3 spans 14 residues. CDR3 region: CASCETGGNSPLHF. CDR3 DNA: TGTGCCAGCTGTGAGACAGGGGGTAATTCACCCCTCCACTTT.

The chain uses TRBV19 and TRBJ2-7, with 12 bases identical to TRBD1. Germline loops: CDR1 LNHDA, CDR2 SQIVND (reference sequence). This CDR3 comprises 14 residues. The junction had 2 bases not matched to a gene; V was cut back by 3 bases and J by 5 bases. CDR3 nucleotide sequence: TGTGCCAGTAGTATCGGGACAGGGGGCGACGAGCAGTACTTC. Translated: CASSIGTGGDEQYF.

V gene TRBV7-9 combines with J gene TRBJ1-3; 12 bases match TRBD1. With 11 bases clipped from V and 1 base from J, the junction kept 6 bases outside the gene matches. CDR1 SEHNR and CDR2 FQNEAQ come from the germline V gene (reference sequence). The CDR3 has 15 residues. DNA of the CDR3: TGTGCCGGACCGGGACAGGGGGCGTCTGGAAACACCATATATTTT. This encodes CAGPGQGASGNTIYF.

V and J are TRBV7-2 and TRBJ1-6; a possible D gene is TRBD1 (5 bases). The CDR3 spans 14 residues. The V gene lost 1 base and the J gene lost 5 bases, with 6 bases spanning the gap. Germline CDR1 and CDR2: SGHTA and FQGNSA. The CDR3 protein is CASSLGQHNSPLHF. CDR3 sequence (DNA): TGTGCCAGCAGCTTAGGACAGCATAATTCACCCCTCCACTTT.

The chain recombines TRBV19 with TRBJ2-5; TRBD2 matches 7 bases. V shed 7 bases and J 5 bases; nucleotides not matched to a gene: 13. This CDR3 spans 15 amino acids. Germline values: CDR1 LNHDA, CDR2 SQIVND (reference sequence). The CDR3 here is CASTMGGEPGETQYF. CDR3 in DNA: TGTGCCAGTACCATGGGAGGGGAGCCTGGGGAGACCCAGTACTTC.

On this clone itself: Other DNA sequences in the sample encode the same CDR3. V gene TRBV3-1 (or the pseudogene TRBV3-2) combines with J gene TRBJ1-1; the D is unclear. V lost 3 bases and J 7 bases, leaving 6 bases between the germline ends. The CDR3 loop spans 11 amino acids. Germline V gene sequence: CDR1 LGHDT, CDR2 YNNKEL (reference sequence). This chain's CDR3 is CASSQTGEAFF. DNA for the CDR3: TGTGCCAGCAGCCAGACGGGTGAAGCTTTCTTT.

In its sample, this clone was seen once. This chain uses TRBV27 with TRBJ2-7, with D perhaps TRBD1 (8 bases). The V and J ends lost 2 bases and 6 bases respectively, with 14 bases between them. The CDR3 is 14 amino acids. The V gene's germline CDR1 is MNHEY and CDR2 SMNVEV (reference sequence). The CDR3 sequence is CASSLTGGAIEQYF. The CDR3 nucleotides are TGTGCCAGCAGTTTAACAGGGGGGGCGATCGAGCAGTACTTC.